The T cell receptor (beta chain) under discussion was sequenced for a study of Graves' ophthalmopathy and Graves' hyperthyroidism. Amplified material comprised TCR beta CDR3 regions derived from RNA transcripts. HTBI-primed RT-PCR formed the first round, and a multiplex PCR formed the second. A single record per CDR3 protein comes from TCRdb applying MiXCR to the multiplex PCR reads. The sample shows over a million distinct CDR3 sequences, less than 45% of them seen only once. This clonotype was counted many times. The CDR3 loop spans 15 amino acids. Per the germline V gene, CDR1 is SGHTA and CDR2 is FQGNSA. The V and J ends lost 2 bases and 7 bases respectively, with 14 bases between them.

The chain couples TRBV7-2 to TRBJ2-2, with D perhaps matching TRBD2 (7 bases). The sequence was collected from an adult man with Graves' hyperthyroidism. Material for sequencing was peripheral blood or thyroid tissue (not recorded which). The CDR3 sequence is CASSLNSGGSGELFF. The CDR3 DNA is TGTGCCAGCAGCTTAAACTCGGGGGGCAGCGGGGAGCTGTTTTTT.